What follows are 31 T cell receptor beta chains derived from one specimen sequenced in a study of OX40 agonist ivuxolimab in advanced cancers. Clones were sequenced by immunoSEQ multiplex PCR, and TCRdb holds only the in-frame ones, with some missing. The table shows tens of thousands of clones, with around 77% occurring only once. The sample consisted of CD4+ or CD8+ T cells sorted from blood, taken in a trial of the OX40 agonist ivuxolimab. The receptors derive from an adult with an advanced solid tumor such as melanoma, head and neck, liver or kidney cancer.

This chain connects TRBV5-1 to TRBJ2-1, with 13 nucleotides matching TRBD2. The length of the CDR3 is 17 residues. The V gene's germline CDR1 is SGHRS and CDR2 YFSETQ. V dropped 4 bases and J dropped 4; count of bases not matched to a gene: 8. The CDR3 nucleotides read TGCGCCAGCAGCCCCCGGGGACTAGCGGGAACGTACAATGAGCAGTTCTTC. This sequence encodes CASSPRGLAGTYNEQFF.

The chain recombines TRBV21-1 with TRBJ2-7; the D segment call TRBD2 is taken from the table without a DNA check. TRBV21-1 is a listed pseudogene. This CDR3 has 16 residues. The CDR3 DNA is TGTGCCAGCAGCAAAGAGAAGTTTTGCGGCCGCTACGAGCAGTACTTC. It translates to CASSKEKFCGRYEQYF.

The V gene is TRBV11-3, the J gene TRBJ1-1; D is uncertain. CDR1 and CDR2 from the germline V gene are SGHNT and YENEEA. V dropped 5 bases and J dropped 1 base, with 8 bases sitting between them. This CDR3 contains 13 residues. The CDR3 DNA sequence: TGTGCCAGCAGCCTCCAATGGAACACTGAAGCTTTCTTT. Amino acids: CASSLQWNTEAFF.

V and J are TRBV29-1 and TRBJ2-7; 10 positions agree with TRBD2. CDR3 size: 14 residues. CDR1 SQVTM and CDR2 ANQGSEA come from the germline V gene. With 7 bases clipped from V and 3 bases from J, the junction kept 9 bases outside the gene matches. As DNA, the CDR3 is TGCAGCGCCAAGGAGGGACTAGCGAGCTACGAGCAGTACTTC. Its translation: CSAKEGLASYEQYF.

The CDR3 sequence: CASSLRTGKWEQYF. The DNA for the CDR3 is TGTGCCAGCAGCTTAAGGACAGGGAAGTGGGAGCAGTACTTC. This rearrangement joins TRBV11-2 to TRBJ2-7; 8 bases line up with TRBD1. This CDR3 is 14 amino acids long. Germline trimming cut 2 bases from V and 7 bases from J; bases unmatched to any gene: 7. Germline V gives CDR1 SGHAT, CDR2 FQNNGV.

The CDR3 loop reads CASSWTGENYNEQFF. In DNA, the CDR3 is TGTGCCAGCAGTTGGACAGGGGAAAACTACAATGAGCAGTTCTTC. This chain connects TRBV4-2 to TRBJ2-1; 9 bases agree with TRBD1. The CDR3 runs to 15 residues. CDR1 and CDR2 from the germline V gene are LGHNA and YNFKEQ. Trimming took 6 bases from V and 3 from J; bases not matched to a gene: 6.

CDR3 sequence reads: CASSLGADTQYF. CDR3 sequence (DNA): TGTGCCAGCAGCTTAGGGGCAGATACGCAGTATTTT. This chain connects TRBV7-6 to TRBJ2-3; no definite D call. V shed 1 base and J shed 4 bases, with 3 bases lying between them. The germline V gene encodes CDR1 SGHVS and CDR2 FNYEAQ. CDR3 length: 12 residues. The entire variable domain, with the rest obtained from reference TRBV7-6 and TRBJ2-3, is as follows: GAGVSQSPRYKVTKRGQDVALRCDPISGHVSLYWYRQALGQGPEFLTYFNYEAQQDKSGLPNDRFSAERPEGSISTLTIQRTEQRDSAMYRCASSLGADTQYFGPGTRLTVL.

The J gene is TRBJ2-2, the V gene TRBV4-3, with 8 bases fitting TRBD1. The CDR3 consists of 16 residues. V lost 6 bases and J lost 5; bases outside the gene matches: 11. Germline assignment: CDR1 LGHNA and CDR2 YSLEER. The DNA of the CDR3 is TGCGCCAGCAGTGCAGGGGGCGGACCGAGAACCGGGGAGCTGTTTTTT. This encodes CASSAGGGPRTGELFF.

The chain links TRBV4-3 to TRBJ2-2; D is uncertain. From germline, CDR1 is LGHNA and CDR2 YSLEER. Trimming took off 0 bases at V and 7 bases at J, with 9 bases between the two ends. The CDR3 runs to 14 residues. The CDR3 DNA follows: TGCGCCAGCAGCCAAGATAGTGGGATCGGGGAGCTGTTTTTT. This encodes CASSQDSGIGELFF.

The genes are TRBV5-4 and TRBJ1-1; D is uncertain. There are 14 residues in the CDR3. Germline-derived CDR1 and CDR2 are SGHNT and YYREEE (reference sequence). The V end was cut by 0 bases, the J end by 3 bases, with 9 bases between. CDR3 sequence reads: CASSLGSSYTEAFF. In DNA form, the CDR3 reads TGTGCCAGCAGCTTGGGGAGCAGCTACACTGAAGCTTTCTTT.

The chain links TRBV6-5 to TRBJ1-1; D remains ambiguous. The CDR3 runs 14 residues. The ends were cut back, 5 bases at V and 4 bases at J, with 14 bases in the middle. CDR1 and CDR2 (germline): MNHEY, SVGAGI. The CDR3 DNA sequence: TGTGCCAGCAGTCCGAGCAGGTGGGGCACTGAAGCTTTCTTT. Protein sequence: CASSPSRWGTEAFF.

CDR3 nucleotides: TGTGCCAGCAGCTTGGGACAGGGGACTTCTGGAAACACCATATATTTT. Its translation is CASSLGQGTSGNTIYF. The J gene is TRBJ1-3, the V gene TRBV5-4; 8 bases are a match to TRBD1. With V trimmed by 0 bases and J by 1 base, 3 bases remained unmatched. This CDR3 has 16 amino acids. In germline, CDR1 is SGHNT, CDR2 YYREEE (reference sequence).

This chain connects TRBV4-3 to TRBJ1-2; 8 nucleotides align to TRBD1. Germline CDR1 is LGHNA and CDR2 is YSLEER. The length of the CDR3 is 15 residues. Unmatched junction bases numbered 1, after V lost 1 base and J lost 0 bases. CDR3 coding DNA: TGCGCCAGCAGCCAAGCGGACAGGGCTAACTATGGCTACACCTTC. This gives the protein CASSQADRANYGYTF.

In this sample, this clone turned up a few times. The chain uses TRBV15 and TRBJ2-5; TRBD1 might be the D (5 bases). The V and J ends lost 1 base and 5 bases respectively, with 20 bases between them. Germline assignment: CDR1 LNHNV and CDR2 YYDKDF (reference sequence). The CDR3 has 17 amino acids. CDR3 residues: CATSRGTTPGLGETQYF. The CDR3 DNA reads TGTGCCACCAGCAGAGGCACCACTCCAGGGTTGGGGGAGACCCAGTACTTC.

The chain joins TRBV28 to TRBJ1-5; 8 bases agree with TRBD1. V dropped 6 bases and J dropped 0; count of bases not matched to a gene: 13. This CDR3 contains 18 residues. Germline assignment: CDR1 MDHEN and CDR2 SYDVKM. In nucleotides, the CDR3 is TGTGCCAGCAGCCTCCAGGGGGCTTCGAGCTATAGCAATCAGCCCCAGCATTTT. Its protein product is CASSLQGASSYSNQPQHF.

This chain uses TRBV6-6 with TRBJ1-2; D is uncertain. CDR1 is MNHNY and CDR2 is SVGAGI in the germline V gene (reference sequence). The CDR3 has 15 amino acids. With 0 bases removed from V and 3 bases from J, the gap between germline ends came to 11 bases. CDR3 bases: TGTGCCAGCAGTTACTCGAGGAATCTTGACTATGGCTACACCTTC. It specifies CASSYSRNLDYGYTF.

This chain joins TRBV9 and TRBJ2-7; D gene uncertain. The CDR3 runs to 16 residues. Germline CDR1 reads SGDLS; CDR2 reads YYNGEE. The V gene lost 0 bases and the J gene lost 2 bases, with 15 bases spanning the gap. CDR3 loop: CASSVGSASQTYEQYF. In nucleotides, the CDR3 is TGTGCCAGCAGCGTAGGGTCTGCGAGCCAAACCTACGAGCAGTACTTC. Together with reference TRBV9 and TRBJ2-7, the CDR3 gives the full variable domain: DSGVTQTPKHLITATGQRVTLRCSPRSGDLSVYWYQQSLDQGLQFLIQYYNGEERAKGNILERFSAQQFPDLHSELNLSSLELGDSALYFCASSVGSASQTYEQYFGPGTRLTVT.

This chain uses TRBV5-1 with TRBJ1-1; 7 bases map to TRBD1. Per the germline V gene, CDR1 is SGHRS and CDR2 is YFSETQ. The CDR3 sequence is 16 residues long. J lost 2 bases, V lost 4 bases, and 11 bases had no gene match. The CDR3: CASSVPWTGDNTEAFF. CDR3 DNA sequence: TGCGCCAGCAGCGTTCCCTGGACAGGCGACAACACTGAAGCTTTCTTT.

J is TRBJ1-2 and V is TRBV7-9, with 10 positions matching TRBD1. CDR3 size: 14 residues. CDR1 SEHNR and CDR2 FQNEAQ come from the germline V gene (reference sequence). The V gene end was trimmed by 5 bases and the J gene end by 8 bases; junction bases not matched to a gene: 8. Here the CDR3 DNA reads TGTGCCAGCAGCCCGGGGACAGGGGAAGGAGGCTACACCTTC. Translating it yields CASSPGTGEGGYTF.

The chain combines TRBV10-2 with TRBJ1-1, with D perhaps TRBD1 (5 bases). The germline V gene encodes CDR1 WSHSY and CDR2 SAAADI. This CDR3 is 12 amino acids long. V dropped 3 bases and J dropped 10 bases, with 12 bases sitting between them. CDR3 in amino acids: CASSERGAGAFF. The CDR3 bases are TGCGCCAGCAGTGAAAGGGGAGCCGGAGCTTTCTTT.

The genes are TRBV4-3 and TRBJ2-1; 9 bases map to TRBD2. The CDR3 runs 17 residues. CDR1 and CDR2 from the germline V gene are LGHNA and YSLEER. J gave up 4 bases and V 0 bases, and 7 bases lay outside the gene matches. The CDR3 DNA reads as TGCGCCAGCAGCCAAGATCCAGTAGCGGGGGCTTACAATGAGCAGTTCTTC. This translates into CASSQDPVAGAYNEQFF.

The chain recombines TRBV5-1 with TRBJ2-3, with D unclear. CDR1 SGHRS and CDR2 YFSETQ come from the germline V gene. V lost 0 bases, J lost 7 bases, and 9 bases lay in between. The CDR3 covers 13 residues. CDR3 protein: CASSLADQYTQYF. The CDR3 DNA sequence: TGCGCCAGCAGCTTGGCCGACCAATATACGCAGTATTTT.

The gene calls are TRBV9 and TRBJ2-1, with D possibly matching TRBD1 (5 bases). Germline loops: CDR1 SGDLS, CDR2 YYNGEE. The CDR3 is made up of 14 amino acids. V was cut by 4 bases and J by 3 bases, with 11 bases left in between. Here the CDR3 DNA reads TGTGCCAGCAGCCCTCAGGGTAACTACAATGAGCAGTTCTTC. Amino acids: CASSPQGNYNEQFF.

The chain recombines TRBV2 with TRBJ2-7, with D perhaps matching TRBD1 or TRBD2 (5 bases each). Trimming shortened V by 5 bases and J by 7 bases, and 21 bases separated the two germline ends. This CDR3 region has 15 residues. Germline values: CDR1 SNHLY, CDR2 FYNNEI. Here the CDR3 DNA reads TGTGCCAGCAGTTTTACGGGGACGTCGGGGTTAGAGCAGTACTTC. Translating it yields CASSFTGTSGLEQYF.

This clone was counted once. This rearrangement joins TRBV5-1 to TRBJ2-2, with 7 bases aligning to TRBD1. Losses at the gene ends were 3 bases for V and 4 bases for J; bases not matched to a gene: 6. The germline CDR1 and CDR2 sequences are SGHRS and YFSETQ. This CDR3 is built from 15 residues. The CDR3, as DNA: TGCGCCAGCAGCTGGTCCTCAGGGGGCACCGGGGAGCTGTTTTTT. It yields the protein CASSWSSGGTGELFF.

This clone turned up a few times. The chain combines TRBV2 with TRBJ1-5; D is unresolved. V was shortened by 2 bases and J by 5 bases, with 7 bases between the two germline ends. Germline V gives CDR1 SNHLY, CDR2 FYNNEI. CDR3 length: 13 residues. The CDR3 sequence is CASSEQEDQPQHF. The CDR3 DNA follows: TGTGCCAGCAGTGAACAGGAGGATCAGCCCCAGCATTTT. Supplemented by reference TRBV2 and TRBJ1-5, the full variable domain reads EPEVTQTPSHQVTQMGQEVILRCVPISNHLYFYWYRQILGQKVEFLVSFYNNEISEKSEIFDDQFSVERPDGSNFTLKIRSTKLEDSAMYFCASSEQEDQPQHFGDGTRLSIL.

This rearrangement joins TRBV7-9 to TRBJ1-1, with D unclear. Germline CDR1 is SEHNR and CDR2 is FQNEAQ (reference sequence). This CDR3 has 13 residues. V lost 6 bases and J 0 bases, leaving 8 bases between the germline ends. The CDR3 here is CASSLEMNTEAFF. The CDR3, as DNA: TGTGCCAGCAGTCTAGAGATGAACACTGAAGCTTTCTTT.

The chain employs TRBV7-8 and TRBJ1-4; 7 bases are a match to TRBD1. J lost 4 bases, V lost 4 bases, and 3 bases had no gene match. Per the germline V gene, CDR1 is SGHVS and CDR2 is FQNEAQ. The CDR3 length is 14 residues. CDR3 DNA sequence: TGTGCCAGCAGCTCGGGACAGATTAATGAAAAACTGTTTTTT. Its translation: CASSSGQINEKLFF.

This clone was found a few times. The V and J genes are TRBV2 and TRBJ1-5; a weak D match, TRBD1 (5 bases). CDR3 size: 12 residues. Per germline, CDR1 SNHLY and CDR2 FYNNEI. Trimming removed 7 bases from V and 6 bases from J, with 10 bases in between. The CDR3 nucleotides are TGTGCCAGCAAAGGGGAGGTTCAGCCCCAGCATTTT. This translates into CASKGEVQPQHF.

By share, this clone counts as medium-sized. Relative to the germline gene, one junction end is altered; a read error may explain this. V gene TRBV27 combines with J gene TRBJ2-7; TRBD2 matches 10 bases. The CDR3 is 13 residues long. Germline assignment: CDR1 MNHEY and CDR2 SMNVEV (reference sequence). CDR3 protein: CASGLAGGYEQYF. The CDR3 nucleotides are TGTGCCAGCGGTTTAGCGGGAGGCTACGAGCAGTACTTC.

The V gene is TRBV5-1, the J gene TRBJ1-2; D may be TRBD1 (5 bases). Looked up from germline, CDR1 is SGHRS and CDR2 is YFSETQ. V gave up 0 bases and J gave up 2 bases, with 11 bases separating them. The CDR3 totals 15 residues. This CDR3 is CASSLAGGTNYGYTF. The CDR3 DNA sequence: TGCGCCAGCAGCTTGGCCGGGGGGACGAACTATGGCTACACCTTC.